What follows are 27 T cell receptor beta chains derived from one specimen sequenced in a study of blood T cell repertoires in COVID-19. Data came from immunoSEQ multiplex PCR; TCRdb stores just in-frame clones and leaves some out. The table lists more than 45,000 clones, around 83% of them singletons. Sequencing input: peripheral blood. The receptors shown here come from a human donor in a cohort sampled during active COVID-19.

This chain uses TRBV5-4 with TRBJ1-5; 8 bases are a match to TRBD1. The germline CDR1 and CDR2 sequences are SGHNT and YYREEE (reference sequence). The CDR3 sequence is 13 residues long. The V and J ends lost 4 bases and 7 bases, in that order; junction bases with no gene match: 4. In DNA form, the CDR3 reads TGTGCCAGCAGCACCGGACAGGGACAGCCCCAGCATTTT. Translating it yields CASSTGQGQPQHF.

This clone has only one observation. The CDR3 nucleotides are TGTGCCACCAGTGATCACAGGGGAATCGCCCAGTTCTTC. Encoded protein: CATSDHRGIAQFF. This chain joins TRBV24-1 and TRBJ2-1; TRBD1 matches at 7 bases. Germline values: CDR1 KGHDR, CDR2 SFDVKD. This CDR3 spans 13 amino acids. V was pared by 3 bases and J by 13 bases, with 8 bases of the junction left unmatched.

In nucleotides, the CDR3 is TGCGCCAGCAGCGGGGGACAGGAAGAAGAAAAACTGTTTTTT. Protein product: CASSGGQEEEKLFF. This chain uses TRBV5-1 with TRBJ1-4; TRBD1 matches at 8 bases. This CDR3 contains 14 residues. With V trimmed by 4 bases and J by 8 bases, 7 bases remained unmatched. CDR1 is SGHRS, CDR2 YFSETQ, per germline.

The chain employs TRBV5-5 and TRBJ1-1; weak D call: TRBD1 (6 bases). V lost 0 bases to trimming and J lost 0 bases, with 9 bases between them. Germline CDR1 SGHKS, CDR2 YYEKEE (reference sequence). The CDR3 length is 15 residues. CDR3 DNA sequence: TGTGCCAGCAGCTTGGCGGACAGCTTGAACACTGAAGCTTTCTTT. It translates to CASSLADSLNTEAFF. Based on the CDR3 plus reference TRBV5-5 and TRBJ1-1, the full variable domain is DAGVTQSPTHLIKTRGQQVTLRCSPISGHKSVSWYQQVLGQGPQFIFQYYEKEERGRGNFPDRFSARQFPNYSSELNVNALLLGDSALYLCASSLADSLNTEAFFGQGTRLTVV.

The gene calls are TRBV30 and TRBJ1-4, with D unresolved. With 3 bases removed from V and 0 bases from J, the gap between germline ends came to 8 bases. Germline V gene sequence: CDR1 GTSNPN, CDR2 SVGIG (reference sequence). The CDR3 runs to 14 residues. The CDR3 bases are TGTGCCTGGAGCTTACTAGCAACTAATGAAAAACTGTTTTTT. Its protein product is CAWSLLATNEKLFF.

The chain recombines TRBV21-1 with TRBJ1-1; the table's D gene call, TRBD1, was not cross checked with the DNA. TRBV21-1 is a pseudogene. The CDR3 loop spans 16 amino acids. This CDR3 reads CASSKAEQGANTEAFF. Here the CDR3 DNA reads TGTGCCAGCAGCAAAGCGGAACAGGGGGCGAACACTGAAGCTTTCTTT.

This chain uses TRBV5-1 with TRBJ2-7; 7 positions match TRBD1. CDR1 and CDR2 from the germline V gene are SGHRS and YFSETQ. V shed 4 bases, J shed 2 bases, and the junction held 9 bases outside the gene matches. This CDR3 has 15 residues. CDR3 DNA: TGCGCCAGCAGCCCTGGTGTGGGACAGACCTACGAGCAGTACTTC. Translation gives CASSPGVGQTYEQYF.

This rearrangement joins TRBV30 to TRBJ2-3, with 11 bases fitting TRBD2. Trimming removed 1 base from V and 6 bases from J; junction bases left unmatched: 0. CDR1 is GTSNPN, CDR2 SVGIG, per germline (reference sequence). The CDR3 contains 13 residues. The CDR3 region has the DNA TGTGCCTGGAGTGGGACTAGCGGGGATACGCAGTATTTT. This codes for CAWSGTSGDTQYF.

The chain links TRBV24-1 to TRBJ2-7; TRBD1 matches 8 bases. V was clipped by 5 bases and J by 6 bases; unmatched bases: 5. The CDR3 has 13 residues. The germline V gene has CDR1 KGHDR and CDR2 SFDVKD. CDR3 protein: CATSAGQVSEQYF. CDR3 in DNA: TGTGCCACCAGTGCGGGACAGGTTAGCGAGCAGTACTTC.

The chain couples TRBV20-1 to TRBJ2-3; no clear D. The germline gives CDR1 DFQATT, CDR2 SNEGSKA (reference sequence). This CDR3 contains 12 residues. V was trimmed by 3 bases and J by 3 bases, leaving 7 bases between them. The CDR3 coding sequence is TGCAGTGCTAGTCCCCGTACAGATACGCAGTATTTT. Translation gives CSASPRTDTQYF.

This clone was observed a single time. The CDR3 reads CASSSNSGQQETQYF. The CDR3 region has the DNA TGTGCCAGCAGCTCAAACTCGGGACAGCAAGAGACCCAGTACTTC. The gene calls are TRBV11-2 and TRBJ2-5, with TRBD1 matching 7 bases. This CDR3 region has 15 residues. Trimming cost V 4 bases and J 2 bases; bases outside gene matches: 7. The germline CDR1 and CDR2 sequences are SGHAT and FQNNGV.

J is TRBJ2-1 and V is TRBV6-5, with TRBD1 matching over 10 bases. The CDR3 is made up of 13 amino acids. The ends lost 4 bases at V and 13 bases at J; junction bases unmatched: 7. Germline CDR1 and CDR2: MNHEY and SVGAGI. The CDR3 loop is CASSLPGTGVQFF. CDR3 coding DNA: TGTGCCAGCAGTTTGCCGGGGACAGGGGTTCAGTTCTTC.

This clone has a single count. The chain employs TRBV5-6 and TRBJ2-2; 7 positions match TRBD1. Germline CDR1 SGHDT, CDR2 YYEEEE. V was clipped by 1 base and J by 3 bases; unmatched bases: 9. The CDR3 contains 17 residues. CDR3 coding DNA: TGTGCCAGCAGCTTGCTAGGGGGCGTTTCCGACACCGGGGAGCTGTTTTTT. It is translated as CASSLLGGVSDTGELFF.

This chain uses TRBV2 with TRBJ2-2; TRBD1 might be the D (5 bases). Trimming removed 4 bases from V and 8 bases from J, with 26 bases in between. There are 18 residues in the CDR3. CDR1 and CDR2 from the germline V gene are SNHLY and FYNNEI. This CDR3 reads CASSARVYGAGLVGELFF. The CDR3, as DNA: TGTGCCAGCAGTGCCCGGGTCTATGGGGCCGGATTAGTGGGGGAGCTGTTTTTT.

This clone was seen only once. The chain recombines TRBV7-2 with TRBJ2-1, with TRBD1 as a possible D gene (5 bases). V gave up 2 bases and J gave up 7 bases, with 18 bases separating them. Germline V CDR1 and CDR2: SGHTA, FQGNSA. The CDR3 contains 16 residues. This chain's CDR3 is CASSLLGVGVRNEQFF. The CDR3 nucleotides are TGTGCCAGCAGCTTATTAGGGGTAGGGGTCAGGAATGAGCAGTTCTTC.

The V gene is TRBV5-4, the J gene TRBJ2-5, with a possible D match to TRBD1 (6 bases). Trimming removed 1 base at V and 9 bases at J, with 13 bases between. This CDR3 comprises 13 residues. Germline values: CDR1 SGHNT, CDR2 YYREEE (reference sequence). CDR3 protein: CASSLKNPGAQYF. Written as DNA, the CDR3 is TGTGCCAGCAGCTTGAAGAACCCAGGGGCCCAGTACTTC.

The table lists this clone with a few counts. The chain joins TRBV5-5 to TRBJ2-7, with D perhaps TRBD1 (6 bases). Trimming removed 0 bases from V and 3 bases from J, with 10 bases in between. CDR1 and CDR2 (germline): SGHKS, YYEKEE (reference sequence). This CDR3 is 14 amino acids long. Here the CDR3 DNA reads TGTGCCAGCAGCTTGGATCCAGGGGACTACGAGCAGTACTTC. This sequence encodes CASSLDPGDYEQYF.

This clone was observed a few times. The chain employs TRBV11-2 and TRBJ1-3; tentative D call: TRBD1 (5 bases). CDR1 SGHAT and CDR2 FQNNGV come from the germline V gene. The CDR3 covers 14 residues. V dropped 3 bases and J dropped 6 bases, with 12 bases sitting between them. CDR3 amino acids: CASSFQGSPNTIYF. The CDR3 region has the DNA TGTGCCAGCAGCTTTCAGGGAAGTCCAAACACCATATATTTT.

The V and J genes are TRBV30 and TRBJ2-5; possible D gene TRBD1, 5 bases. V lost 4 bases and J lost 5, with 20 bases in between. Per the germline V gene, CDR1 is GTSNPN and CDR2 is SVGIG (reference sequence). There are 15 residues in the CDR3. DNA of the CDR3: TGTGCCTGGAACGGTGGGGTATGGAAGGGGGAGACCCAGTACTTC. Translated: CAWNGGVWKGETQYF.

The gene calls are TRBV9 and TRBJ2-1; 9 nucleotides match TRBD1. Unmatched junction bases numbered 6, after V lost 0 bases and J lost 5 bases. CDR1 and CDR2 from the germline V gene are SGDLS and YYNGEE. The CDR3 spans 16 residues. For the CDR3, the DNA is TGTGCCAGCAGCGTAGGCCCCCGGACAGGGGACAATGAGCAGTTCTTC. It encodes CASSVGPRTGDNEQFF.

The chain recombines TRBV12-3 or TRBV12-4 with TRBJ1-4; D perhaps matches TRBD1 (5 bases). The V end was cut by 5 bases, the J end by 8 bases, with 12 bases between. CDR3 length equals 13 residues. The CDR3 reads CASSLTEGEKLFF. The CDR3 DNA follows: TGTGCCAGCAGTCTCACGGAGGGGGAAAAACTGTTTTTT.

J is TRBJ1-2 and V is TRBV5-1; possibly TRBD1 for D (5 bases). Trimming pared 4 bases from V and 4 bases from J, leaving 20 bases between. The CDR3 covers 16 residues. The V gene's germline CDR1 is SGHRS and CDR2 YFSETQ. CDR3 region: CASSPGQAIGGYGYTF. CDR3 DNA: TGCGCCAGCAGCCCGGGGCAGGCCATCGGGGGCTATGGCTACACCTTC.

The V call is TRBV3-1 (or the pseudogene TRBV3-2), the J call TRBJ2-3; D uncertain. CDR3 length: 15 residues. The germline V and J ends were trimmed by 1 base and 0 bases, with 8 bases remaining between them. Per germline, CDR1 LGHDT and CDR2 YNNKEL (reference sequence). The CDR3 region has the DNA TGTGCCAGCAGCCAAGTATCGGTCAGCACAGATACGCAGTATTTT. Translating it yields CASSQVSVSTDTQYF.

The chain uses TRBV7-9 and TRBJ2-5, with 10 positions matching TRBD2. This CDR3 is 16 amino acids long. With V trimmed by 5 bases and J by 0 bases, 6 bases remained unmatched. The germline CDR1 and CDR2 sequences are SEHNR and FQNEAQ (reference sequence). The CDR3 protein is CASSRGLADYQETQYF. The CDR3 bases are TGTGCCAGCAGCCGAGGACTAGCGGACTACCAAGAGACCCAGTACTTC.

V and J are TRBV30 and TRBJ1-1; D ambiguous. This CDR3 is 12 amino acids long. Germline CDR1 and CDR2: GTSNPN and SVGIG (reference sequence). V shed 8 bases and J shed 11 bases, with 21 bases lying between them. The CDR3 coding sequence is TGTGCCGGCAAGGACTCCCAGTCTCGCGCTTTCTTT. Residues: CAGKDSQSRAFF.

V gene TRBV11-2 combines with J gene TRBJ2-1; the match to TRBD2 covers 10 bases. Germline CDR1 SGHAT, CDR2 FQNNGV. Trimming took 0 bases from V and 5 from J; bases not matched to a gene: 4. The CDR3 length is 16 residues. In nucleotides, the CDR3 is TGTGCCAGCAGCTTAGAGGCTAGCGGGAGTGACAATGAGCAGTTCTTC. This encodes CASSLEASGSDNEQFF.

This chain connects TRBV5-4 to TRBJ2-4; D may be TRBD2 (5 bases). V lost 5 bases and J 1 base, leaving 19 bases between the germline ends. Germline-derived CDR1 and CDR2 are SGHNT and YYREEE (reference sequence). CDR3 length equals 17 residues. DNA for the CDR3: TGTGCCAGCAGTTCCACTAGGGATCGACTCGCCAAAAACATTCAGTACTTC. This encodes CASSSTRDRLAKNIQYF.